Listed here is a single T cell receptor (beta chain). Its matching antigen is unknown. Repertoires were generated with immunoSEQ multiplex PCR, while TCRdb's copy carries only in-frame clones and drops some. The sample shows about 100,000 clones, about 90% of them seen only once. This record comes from a study of T cell responses to AZD1222 COVID-19 vaccine. Findings and limits, study-wide: Targets within unmutated variant regions were reportedly found for nearly half of spike-specific TCRs. The study sampled repertoires only after the peak T cell response. The study found vaccine-associated CD4 TCRs spanning spike, dominant at 160-218 and 743-854.

Between the trimmed V and J ends, which lost 4 bases and 4 bases, there was a span of 16 bases. CDR3 length: 15 residues. In germline, CDR1 is MNHNY, CDR2 SVGAGI (reference sequence). The sequence was obtained from an adult who received the AZD1222 COVID-19 vaccine. The material sequenced was peripheral blood, taken 28 days after the second AZD1222 dose. V usage is TRBV6-6 and J usage is TRBJ1-1, with D possibly TRBD1 on 6 matching bases. CDR3 coding DNA: TGTGCCAGCAGTTCTACGGGGGCTCGTGGCACTGAAGCTTTCTTT. Protein: CASSSTGARGTEAFF.